Detailed here is one T cell receptor (beta chain). Profiling relied on immunoSEQ multiplex PCR, and the TCRdb table lists in-frame clones only, not all of them. This sample has approximately 45,000 clones, with almost 97% found just once. The data belong to a study of technical replicates of blood from several donors. Per the germline V gene, CDR1 is MNHEY and CDR2 is SMNVEV (reference sequence). This CDR3 region has 15 residues. The V end was cut by 5 bases, the J end by 4 bases, with 15 bases between. This clonotype was obtained from a human donor in good health. Specimen: T cells isolated from PBMCs. The gene calls are TRBV27 and TRBJ1-3, with D possibly matching TRBD1 (6 bases). CDR3 in DNA: TGTGCCAGCAGTCTCTACAGGGAGATCGGAAACACCATATATTTT. Encoded protein: CASSLYREIGNTIYF.